This TCR beta chain originates from a study of T-cell reconstitution after alpha-beta-depleted transplantation in children. In its sample, this clonotype was seen a few times. During its preparation, the TCRbeta library received unique molecular identifiers. TCRdb processed the PCR reads anew with MiXCR; each CDR3 protein has one entry. Among about 610,000 distinct CDR3 sequences listed, approximately 30% were seen once. CDR1 and CDR2 (germline): LGHDT, YNNKEL (reference sequence). Trimming removed 0 bases from V and 8 bases from J, with 11 bases in between. The CDR3 runs 15 residues. The sample in question was PBMCs, obtained before TCRalphabeta/CD19-depleted stem cell transplant. The receptor comes from a boy less than two years old with Wiskott-Aldrich syndrome, due to receive a stem cell transplant. J is TRBJ1-6 and V is TRBV3-1; D is perhaps TRBD1 (5 bases). The CDR3 DNA reads TGTGCCAGCAGCCAAGAGTCAGGGATGGATTCACCCCTCCACTTT. Protein sequence: CASSQESGMDSPLHF. Variable domain in full (rest from reference TRBV3-1 and TRBJ1-6): DTAVSQTPKYLVTQMGNDKSIKCEQNLGHDTMYWYKQDSKKFLKIMFSYNNKELIINETVPNRFSPKSPDKAHLNLHINSLELGDSAVYFCASSQESGMDSPLHFGNGTRLTVT.